The clone carrying this TCR beta chain was seen a single time. Antigen: not known. This CDR3 has 13 residues. V gave up 8 bases and J gave up 7 bases, with 18 bases separating them. Germline loops: CDR1 MNHEY, CDR2 SVGAGI. Using immunoSEQ multiplex PCR, the repertoire was profiled, and TCRdb retains in-frame clones only, with some absent. Seen here are about 140,000 clones, roughly 92% observed once, and the top ten hold approximately 4.7%. The data were obtained in a study of T cell responses to AZD1222 COVID-19 vaccine. Study-level background: Second-dose intervals near 4 or 12 weeks were combined. General observations from the study: Clonal diversity was possibly underestimated, and the donors were mostly white British, with more females. Among spike-specific TCRs, nearly half reportedly target unmutated variant regions. Recipients of AZD1222 seropositive at baseline numbered only 5 or 6.

The source is an adult in good health. The input for sequencing was peripheral blood, taken on day 0 of AZD1222 vaccination. V usage is TRBV6-5 and J usage is TRBJ2-7; TRBD1 might be the D (7 bases). CDR3 sequence (DNA): TGTGCCAGCGGGCCGACAGGGACTTATGAGCAGTACTTC. It is translated as CASGPTGTYEQYF.